This paragraph covers one TCR beta chain sequence. With template switching, a universal primer site was added, and the cDNA carried unique molecular identifiers. In TCRdb, the 5' RACE reads were re-called with MiXCR into one record per CDR3 protein. The sample consists of hundreds of thousands of distinct CDR3 sequences, 15% to 20% of them appearing once. The data were obtained in a study of identical twins. Per germline, CDR1 SGHRS and CDR2 YFSETQ. V lost 4 bases, J lost 1 base, and 17 bases lay in between. The CDR3 is 16 residues long. This sample was shared with a second study, whose subject was T cells expressing NK-cell markers. In that study: The HCMV specificity of the expanded NKG2C+ T cell clones stayed unresolved.

This chain links TRBV5-1 with TRBJ2-5; D is perhaps TRBD2 (7 bases). The TCR sequence derives from a woman between 18 and 30 years old in good health. Material: PBMCs. CDR3 region: CASSLRGAQPQETQYF. CDR3 sequence (DNA): TGCGCCAGCAGCCTTCGGGGGGCCCAACCCCAAGAGACCCAGTACTTC. The full variable domain, in which reference TRBV5-1 and TRBJ2-5 provide the parts outside the CDR3, is KAGVTQTPRYLIKTRGQQVTLSCSPISGHRSVSWYQQTPGQGLQFLFEYFSETQRNKGNFPGRFSGRQFSNSRSEMNVSTLELGDSALYLCASSLRGAQPQETQYFGPGTRLLVL.